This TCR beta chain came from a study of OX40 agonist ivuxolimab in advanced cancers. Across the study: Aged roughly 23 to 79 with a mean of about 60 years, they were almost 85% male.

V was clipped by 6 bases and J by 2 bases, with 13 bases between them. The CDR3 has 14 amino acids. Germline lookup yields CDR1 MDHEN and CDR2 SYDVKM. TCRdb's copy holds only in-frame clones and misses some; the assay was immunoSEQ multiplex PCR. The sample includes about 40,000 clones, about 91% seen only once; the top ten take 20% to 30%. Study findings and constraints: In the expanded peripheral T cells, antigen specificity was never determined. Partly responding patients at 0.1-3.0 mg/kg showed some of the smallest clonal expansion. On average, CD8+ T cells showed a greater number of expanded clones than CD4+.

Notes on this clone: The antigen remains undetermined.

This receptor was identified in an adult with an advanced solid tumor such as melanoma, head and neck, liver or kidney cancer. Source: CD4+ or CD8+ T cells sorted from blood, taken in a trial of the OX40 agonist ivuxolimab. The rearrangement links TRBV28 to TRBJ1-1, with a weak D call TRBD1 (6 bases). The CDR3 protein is CASRHRGANTEAFF. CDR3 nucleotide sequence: TGTGCCAGCAGACATCGGGGGGCTAACACTGAAGCTTTCTTT.